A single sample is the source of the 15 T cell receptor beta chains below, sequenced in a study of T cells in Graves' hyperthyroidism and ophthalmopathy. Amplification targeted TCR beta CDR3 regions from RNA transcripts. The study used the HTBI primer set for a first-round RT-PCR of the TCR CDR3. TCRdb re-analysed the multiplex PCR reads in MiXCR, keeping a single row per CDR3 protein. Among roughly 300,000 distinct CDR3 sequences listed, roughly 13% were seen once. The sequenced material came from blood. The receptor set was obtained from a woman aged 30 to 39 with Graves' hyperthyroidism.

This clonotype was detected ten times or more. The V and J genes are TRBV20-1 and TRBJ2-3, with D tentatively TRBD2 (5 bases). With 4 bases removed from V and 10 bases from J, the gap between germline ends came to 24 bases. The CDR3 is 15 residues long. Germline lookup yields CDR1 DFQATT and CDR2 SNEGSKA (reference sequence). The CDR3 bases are TGCAGTGCTAACGGGGATGACTTCAACATGGGGTCGCAGTATTTT. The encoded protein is CSANGDDFNMGSQYF.

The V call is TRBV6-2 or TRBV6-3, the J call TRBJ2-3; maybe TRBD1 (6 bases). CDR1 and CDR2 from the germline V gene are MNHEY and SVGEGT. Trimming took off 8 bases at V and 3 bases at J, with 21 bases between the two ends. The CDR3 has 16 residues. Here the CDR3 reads CASQTGTSLKTDTQYF. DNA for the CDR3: TGTGCCAGCCAAACGGGGACATCCCTTAAGACAGATACGCAGTATTTT.

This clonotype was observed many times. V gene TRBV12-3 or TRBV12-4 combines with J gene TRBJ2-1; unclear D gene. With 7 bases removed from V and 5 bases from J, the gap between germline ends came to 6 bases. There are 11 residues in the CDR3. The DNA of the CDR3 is TGTGCCAGCAACAGAGACAATGAGCAGTTCTTC. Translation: CASNRDNEQFF.

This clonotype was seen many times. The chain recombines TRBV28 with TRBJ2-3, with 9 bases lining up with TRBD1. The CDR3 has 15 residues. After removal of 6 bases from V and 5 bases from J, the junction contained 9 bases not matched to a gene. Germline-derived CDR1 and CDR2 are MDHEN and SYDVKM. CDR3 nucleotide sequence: TGTGCCAGCAGAAAGGACAGGGGCGGGGGAGATACGCAGTATTTT. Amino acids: CASRKDRGGGDTQYF.

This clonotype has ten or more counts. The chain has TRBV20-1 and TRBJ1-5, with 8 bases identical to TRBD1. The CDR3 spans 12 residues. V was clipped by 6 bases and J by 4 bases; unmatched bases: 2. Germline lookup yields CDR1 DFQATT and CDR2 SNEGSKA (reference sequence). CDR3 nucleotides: TGCAGTGCGGGACAGGATAATCAGCCCCAGCATTTT. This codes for CSAGQDNQPQHF.

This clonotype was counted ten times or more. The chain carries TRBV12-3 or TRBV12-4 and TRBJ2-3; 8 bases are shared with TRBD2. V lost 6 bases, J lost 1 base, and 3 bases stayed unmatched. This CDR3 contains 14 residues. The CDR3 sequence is CASRLAEGTDTQYF. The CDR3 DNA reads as TGTGCCAGCAGACTAGCGGAAGGCACAGATACGCAGTATTTT.

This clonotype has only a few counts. Here the CDR3 DNA reads TGTGCCAGCAGCTTGGCCGTACTAGCGGCTAGCACAGATACGCAGTATTTT. As protein: CASSLAVLAASTDTQYF. The chain couples TRBV5-8 to TRBJ2-3; 8 nucleotides agree with TRBD2. Germline CDR1 reads SGHTS; CDR2 reads YDEGEE. Trimming removed 0 bases from V and 0 bases from J; junction bases left unmatched: 6. This CDR3 is 17 amino acids long.

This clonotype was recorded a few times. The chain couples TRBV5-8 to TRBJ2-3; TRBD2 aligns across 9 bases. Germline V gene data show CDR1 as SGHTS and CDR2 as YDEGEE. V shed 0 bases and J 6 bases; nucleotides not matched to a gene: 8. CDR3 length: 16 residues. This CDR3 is CASSLVLAGLSDTQYF. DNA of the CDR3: TGTGCCAGCAGCTTGGTTCTAGCGGGACTGTCTGATACGCAGTATTTT.

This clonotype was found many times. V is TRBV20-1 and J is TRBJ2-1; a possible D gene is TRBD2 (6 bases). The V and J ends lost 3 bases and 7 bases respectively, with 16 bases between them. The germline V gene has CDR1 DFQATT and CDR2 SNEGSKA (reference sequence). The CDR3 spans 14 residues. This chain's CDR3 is CSARSENSGNEQFF. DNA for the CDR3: TGCAGTGCTAGGTCCGAAAATAGCGGAAATGAGCAGTTCTTC.

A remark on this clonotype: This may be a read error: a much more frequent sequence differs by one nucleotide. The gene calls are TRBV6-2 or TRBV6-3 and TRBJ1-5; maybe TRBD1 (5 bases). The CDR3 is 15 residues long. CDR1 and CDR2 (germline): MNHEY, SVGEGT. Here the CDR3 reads CASGYPGTVDQPQHF. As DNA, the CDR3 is TGTGCCAGCGGTTACCCAGGGACGGTTGATCAGCCCCAGCATTTT.

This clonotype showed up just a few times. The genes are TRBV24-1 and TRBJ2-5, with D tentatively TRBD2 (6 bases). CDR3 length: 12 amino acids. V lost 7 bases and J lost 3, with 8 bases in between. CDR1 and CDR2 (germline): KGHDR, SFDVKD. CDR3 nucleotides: TGTGCCACCAGCGGCGGGGAAGAGACCCAGTACTTC. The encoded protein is CATSGGEETQYF.

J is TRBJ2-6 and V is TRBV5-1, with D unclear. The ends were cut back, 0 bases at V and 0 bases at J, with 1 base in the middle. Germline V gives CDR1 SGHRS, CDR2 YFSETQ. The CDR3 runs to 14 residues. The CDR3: CASSLVSGANVLTF. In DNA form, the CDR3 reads TGCGCCAGCAGCTTGGTCTCTGGGGCCAACGTCCTGACTTTC.

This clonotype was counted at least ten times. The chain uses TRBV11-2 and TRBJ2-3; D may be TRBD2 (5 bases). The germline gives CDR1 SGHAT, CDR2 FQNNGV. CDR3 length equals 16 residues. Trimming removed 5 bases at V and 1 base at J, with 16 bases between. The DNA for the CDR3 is TGTGCCAGCAGCATGGAGGCAAGCCGACGCACAGATACGCAGTATTTT. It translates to CASSMEASRRTDTQYF. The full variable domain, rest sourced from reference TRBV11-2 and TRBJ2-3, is EAGVAQSPRYKIIEKRQSVAFWCNPISGHATLYWYQQILGQGPKLLIQFQNNGVVDDSQLPKDRFSAERLKGVDSTLKIQPAKLEDSAVYLCASSMEASRRTDTQYFGPGTRLTVL.

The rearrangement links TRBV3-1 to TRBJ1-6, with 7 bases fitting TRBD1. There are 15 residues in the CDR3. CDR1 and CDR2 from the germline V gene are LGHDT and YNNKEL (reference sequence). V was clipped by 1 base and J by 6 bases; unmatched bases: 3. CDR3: CASSQAGTANSPLHF. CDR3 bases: TGTGCCAGCAGCCAAGCCGGGACAGCTAATTCACCCCTCCACTTT.

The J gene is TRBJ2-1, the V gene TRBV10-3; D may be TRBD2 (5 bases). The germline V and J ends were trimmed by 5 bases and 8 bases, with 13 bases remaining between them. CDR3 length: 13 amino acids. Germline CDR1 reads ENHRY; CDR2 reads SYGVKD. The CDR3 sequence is CAISPEGWYEQFF. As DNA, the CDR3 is TGTGCCATCAGTCCAGAGGGTTGGTATGAGCAGTTCTTC.